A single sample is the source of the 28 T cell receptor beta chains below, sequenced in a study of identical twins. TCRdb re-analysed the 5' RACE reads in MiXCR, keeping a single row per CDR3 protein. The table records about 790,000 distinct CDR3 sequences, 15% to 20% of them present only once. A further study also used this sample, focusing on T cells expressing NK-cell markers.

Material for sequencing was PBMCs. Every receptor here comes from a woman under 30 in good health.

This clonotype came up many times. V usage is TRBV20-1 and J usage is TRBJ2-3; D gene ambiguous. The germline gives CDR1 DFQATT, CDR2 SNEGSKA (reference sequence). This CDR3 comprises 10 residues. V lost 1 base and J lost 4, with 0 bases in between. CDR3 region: CSARADTQYF. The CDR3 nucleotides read TGCAGTGCTAGAGCAGATACGCAGTATTTT.

The CDR3 DNA reads as TGCGCCAGCAGCTCAACAGGGATGGGCTACGAGCAGTACTTC. Its translation: CASSSTGMGYEQYF. The chain carries TRBV5-1 and TRBJ2-7, with TRBD1 as a possible D gene (6 bases). The germline V and J ends were trimmed by 3 bases and 3 bases, with 13 bases remaining between them. Germline V CDR1 and CDR2: SGHRS, YFSETQ. The CDR3 totals 14 residues.

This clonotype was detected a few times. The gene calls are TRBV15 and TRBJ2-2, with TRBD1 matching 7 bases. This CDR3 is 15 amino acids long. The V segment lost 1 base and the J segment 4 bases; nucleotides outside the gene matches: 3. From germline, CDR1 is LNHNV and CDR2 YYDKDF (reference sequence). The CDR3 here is CATSRGPGGTGELFF. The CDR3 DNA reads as TGTGCCACCAGCAGAGGACCAGGGGGCACCGGGGAGCTGTTTTTT.

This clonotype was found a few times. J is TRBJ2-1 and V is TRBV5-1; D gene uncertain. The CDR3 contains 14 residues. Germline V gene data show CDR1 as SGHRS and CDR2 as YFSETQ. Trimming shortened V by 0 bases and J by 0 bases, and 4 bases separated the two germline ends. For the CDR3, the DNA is TGCGCCAGCAGCTTGGGCTACTCCTACAATGAGCAGTTCTTC. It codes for CASSLGYSYNEQFF.

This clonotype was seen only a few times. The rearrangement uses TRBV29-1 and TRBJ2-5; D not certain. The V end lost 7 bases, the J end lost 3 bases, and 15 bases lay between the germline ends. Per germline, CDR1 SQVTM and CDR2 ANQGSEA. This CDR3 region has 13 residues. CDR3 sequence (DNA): TGCAGCGGCTGGACGGGTACGAAAGAGACCCAGTACTTC. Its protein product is CSGWTGTKETQYF.

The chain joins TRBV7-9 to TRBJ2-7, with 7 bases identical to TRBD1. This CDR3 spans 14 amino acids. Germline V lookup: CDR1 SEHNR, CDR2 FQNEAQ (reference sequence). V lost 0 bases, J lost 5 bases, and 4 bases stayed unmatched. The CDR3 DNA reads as TGTGCCAGCAGCTTAGCCCCGACAGGGCACGAGCAGTACTTC. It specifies CASSLAPTGHEQYF. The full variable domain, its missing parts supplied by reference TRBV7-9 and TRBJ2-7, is DTGVSQNPRHKITKRGQNVTFRCDPISEHNRLYWYRQTLGQGPEFLTYFQNEAQLEKSRLLSDRFSAERPKGSFSTLEIQRTEQGDSAMYLCASSLAPTGHEQYFGPGTRLTVT.

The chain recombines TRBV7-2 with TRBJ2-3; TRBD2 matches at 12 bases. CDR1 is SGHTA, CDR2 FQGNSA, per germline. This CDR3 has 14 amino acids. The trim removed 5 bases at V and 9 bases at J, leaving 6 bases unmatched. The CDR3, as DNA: TGTGCCAGCAGCCCCGGGACTAGCGGGTCCACGCAGTATTTT. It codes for CASSPGTSGSTQYF.

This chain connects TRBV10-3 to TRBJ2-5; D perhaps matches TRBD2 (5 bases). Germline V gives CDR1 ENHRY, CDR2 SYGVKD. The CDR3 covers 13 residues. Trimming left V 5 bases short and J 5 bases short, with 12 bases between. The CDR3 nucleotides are TGTGCCATCAGTAACGGGGTCGGGGAGACCCAGTACTTC. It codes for CAISNGVGETQYF.

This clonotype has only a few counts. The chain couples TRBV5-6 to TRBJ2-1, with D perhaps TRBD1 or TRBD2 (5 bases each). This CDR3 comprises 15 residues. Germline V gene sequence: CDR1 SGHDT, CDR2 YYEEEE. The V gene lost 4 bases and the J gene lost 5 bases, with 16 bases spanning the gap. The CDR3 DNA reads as TGTGCCAGCAGCCTAGTAGAGGGGTGGCACAATGAGCAGTTCTTC. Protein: CASSLVEGWHNEQFF.

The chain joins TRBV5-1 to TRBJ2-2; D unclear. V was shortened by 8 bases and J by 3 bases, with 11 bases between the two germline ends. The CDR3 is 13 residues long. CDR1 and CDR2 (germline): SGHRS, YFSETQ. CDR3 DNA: TGCGCCAGTATGGACGGCGACACCGGGGAGCTGTTTTTT. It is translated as CASMDGDTGELFF.

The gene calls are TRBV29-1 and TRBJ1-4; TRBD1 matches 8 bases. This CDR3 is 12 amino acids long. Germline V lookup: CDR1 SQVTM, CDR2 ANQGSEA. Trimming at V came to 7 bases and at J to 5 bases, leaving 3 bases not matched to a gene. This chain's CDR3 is CSGRQGNEKLFF. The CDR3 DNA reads TGCAGCGGGAGACAGGGGAATGAAAAACTGTTTTTT. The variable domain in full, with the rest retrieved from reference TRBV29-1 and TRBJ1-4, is SAVISQKPSRDICQRGTSLTIQCQVDSQVTMMFWYRQQPGQSLTLIATANQGSEATYESGFVIDKFPISRPNLTFSTLTVSNMSPEDSSIYLCSGRQGNEKLFFGSGTQLSVL.

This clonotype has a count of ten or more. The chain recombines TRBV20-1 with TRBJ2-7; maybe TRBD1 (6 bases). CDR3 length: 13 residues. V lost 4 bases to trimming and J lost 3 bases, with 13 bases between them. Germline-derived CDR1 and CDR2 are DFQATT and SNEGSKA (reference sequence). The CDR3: CSAILTGSYEQYF. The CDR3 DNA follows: TGCAGTGCTATACTCACAGGGAGCTACGAGCAGTACTTC.

CDR3 bases: TGCGCCAGCAGCCACGACTCCCGATCAGAAGCTTTCTTT. It yields the protein CASSHDSRSEAFF. The gene calls are TRBV4-3 and TRBJ1-1; the D is unclear. Germline assignment: CDR1 LGHNA and CDR2 YSLEER. The CDR3 extends over 13 amino acids. Trimming shortened V by 3 bases and J by 8 bases, and 13 bases separated the two germline ends.

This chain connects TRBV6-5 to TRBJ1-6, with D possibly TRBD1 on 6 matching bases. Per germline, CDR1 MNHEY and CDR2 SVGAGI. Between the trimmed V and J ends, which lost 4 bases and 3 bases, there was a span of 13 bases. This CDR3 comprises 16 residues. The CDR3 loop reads CASSSRRDNYNSPLHF. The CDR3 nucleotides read TGTGCCAGCAGTTCCCGAAGGGACAACTATAATTCACCCCTCCACTTT.

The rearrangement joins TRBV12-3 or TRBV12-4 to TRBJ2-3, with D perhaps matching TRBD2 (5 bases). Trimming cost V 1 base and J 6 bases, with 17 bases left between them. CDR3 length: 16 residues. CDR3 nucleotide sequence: TGTGCCAGCAGTTTAGAGGGAGTAGCCCGGTTGGATACGCAGTATTTT. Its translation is CASSLEGVARLDTQYF.

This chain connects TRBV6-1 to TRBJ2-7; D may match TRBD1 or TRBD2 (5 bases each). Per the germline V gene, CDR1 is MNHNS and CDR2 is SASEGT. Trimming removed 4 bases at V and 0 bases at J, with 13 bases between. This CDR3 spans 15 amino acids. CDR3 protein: CASSGPGTVSYEQYF. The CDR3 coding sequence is TGTGCCAGCAGTGGACCCGGGACGGTCTCCTACGAGCAGTACTTC.

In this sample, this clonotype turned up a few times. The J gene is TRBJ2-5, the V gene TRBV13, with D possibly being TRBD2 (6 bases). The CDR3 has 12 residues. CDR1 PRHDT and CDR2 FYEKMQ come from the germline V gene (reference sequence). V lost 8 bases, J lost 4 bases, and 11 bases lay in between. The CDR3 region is CASSTSLETQYF. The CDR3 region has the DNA TGTGCCAGCTCGACTAGTTTAGAGACCCAGTACTTC. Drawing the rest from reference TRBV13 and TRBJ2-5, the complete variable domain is AAGVIQSPRHLIKEKRETATLKCYPIPRHDTVYWYQQGPGQDPQFLISFYEKMQSDKGSIPDRFSAQQFSDYHSELNMSSLELGDSALYFCASSTSLETQYFGPGTRLLVL.

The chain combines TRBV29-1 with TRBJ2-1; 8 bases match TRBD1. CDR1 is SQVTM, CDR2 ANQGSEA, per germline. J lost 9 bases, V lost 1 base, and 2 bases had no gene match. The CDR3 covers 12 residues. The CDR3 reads CSVEGGTGEQFF. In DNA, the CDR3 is TGCAGCGTTGAAGGGGGGACAGGTGAGCAGTTCTTC.

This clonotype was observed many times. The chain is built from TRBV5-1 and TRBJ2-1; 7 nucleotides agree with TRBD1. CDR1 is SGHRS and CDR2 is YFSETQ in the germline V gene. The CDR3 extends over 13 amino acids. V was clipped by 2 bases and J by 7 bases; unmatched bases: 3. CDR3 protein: CASSFLQGNEQFF. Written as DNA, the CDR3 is TGCGCCAGCAGCTTCCTACAGGGGAATGAGCAGTTCTTC.

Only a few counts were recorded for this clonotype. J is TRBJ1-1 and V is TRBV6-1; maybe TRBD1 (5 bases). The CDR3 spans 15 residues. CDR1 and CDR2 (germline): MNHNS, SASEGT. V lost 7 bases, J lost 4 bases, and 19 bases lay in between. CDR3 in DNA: TGTGCCAGCACTCACCAGGACACGGGGAGCACTGAAGCTTTCTTT. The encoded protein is CASTHQDTGSTEAFF.

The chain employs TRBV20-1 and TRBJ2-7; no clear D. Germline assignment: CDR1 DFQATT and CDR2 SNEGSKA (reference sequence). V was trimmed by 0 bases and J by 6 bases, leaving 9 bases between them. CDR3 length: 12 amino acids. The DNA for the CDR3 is TGCAGTGCTAGAGATTACGGGTTCGAGCAGTACTTC. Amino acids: CSARDYGFEQYF.

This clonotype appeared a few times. CDR3 region: CASSLIAGSETQYF. The CDR3, as DNA: TGTGCCAGCAGCTTGATTGCGGGGTCAGAGACCCAGTACTTC. The chain recombines TRBV5-6 with TRBJ2-5, with TRBD2 as a possible D gene (6 bases). Germline assignment: CDR1 SGHDT and CDR2 YYEEEE. The CDR3 loop spans 14 amino acids. V was clipped by 1 base and J by 4 bases, with 11 bases between them.

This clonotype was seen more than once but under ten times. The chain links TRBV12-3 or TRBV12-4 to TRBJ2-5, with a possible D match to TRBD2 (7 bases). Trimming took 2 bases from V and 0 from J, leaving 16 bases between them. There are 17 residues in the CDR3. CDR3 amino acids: CASSLRGGRGHQETQYF. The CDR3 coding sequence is TGTGCCAGCAGTTTAAGGGGGGGACGGGGTCACCAAGAGACCCAGTACTTC.

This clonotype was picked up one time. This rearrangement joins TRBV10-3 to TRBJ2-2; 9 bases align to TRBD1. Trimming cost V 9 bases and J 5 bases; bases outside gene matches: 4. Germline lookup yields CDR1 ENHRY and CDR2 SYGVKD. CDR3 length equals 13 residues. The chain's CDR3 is CAMGTGTTGELFF. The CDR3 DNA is TGTGCCATGGGGACAGGGACAACCGGGGAGCTGTTTTTT.

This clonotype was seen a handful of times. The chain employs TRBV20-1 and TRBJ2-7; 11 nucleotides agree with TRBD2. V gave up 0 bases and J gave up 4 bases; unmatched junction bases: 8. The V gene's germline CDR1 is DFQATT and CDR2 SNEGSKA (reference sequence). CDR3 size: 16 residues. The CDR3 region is CSARDLLAGGRYEQYF. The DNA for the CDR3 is TGCAGTGCTAGAGATCTCCTAGCGGGGGGCAGGTACGAGCAGTACTTC.

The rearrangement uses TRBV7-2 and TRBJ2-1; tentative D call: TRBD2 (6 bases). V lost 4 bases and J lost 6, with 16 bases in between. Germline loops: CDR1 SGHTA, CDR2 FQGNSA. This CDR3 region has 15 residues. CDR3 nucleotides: TGTGCCAGCAGCTATAGCGGAGCGAGATCCAATGAGCAGTTCTTC. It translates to CASSYSGARSNEQFF. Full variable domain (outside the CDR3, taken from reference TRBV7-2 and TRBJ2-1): GAGVSQSPSNKVTEKGKDVELRCDPISGHTALYWYRQSLGQGLEFLIYFQGNSAPDKSGLPSDRFSAERTGGSVSTLTIQRTQQEDSAVYLCASSYSGARSNEQFFGPGTRLTVL.

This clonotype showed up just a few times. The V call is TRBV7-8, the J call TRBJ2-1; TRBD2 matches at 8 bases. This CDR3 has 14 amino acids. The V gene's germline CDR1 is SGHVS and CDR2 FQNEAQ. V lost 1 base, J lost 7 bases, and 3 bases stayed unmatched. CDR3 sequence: CASSLERERNEQFF. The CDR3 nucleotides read TGTGCCAGCAGCTTAGAGCGGGAGAGGAATGAGCAGTTCTTC.

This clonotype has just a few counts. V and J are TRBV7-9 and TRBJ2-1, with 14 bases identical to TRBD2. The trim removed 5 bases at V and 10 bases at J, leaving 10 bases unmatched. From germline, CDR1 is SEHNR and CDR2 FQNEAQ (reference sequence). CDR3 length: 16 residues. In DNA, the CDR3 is TGTGCCAGCAGCGCTCCCCGACTAGCGGGAGGGCTCGAGCAGTTCTTC. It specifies CASSAPRLAGGLEQFF.